The rows below give T cell receptor beta chains drawn from one sample of a study of T cell changes during pregnancy in multiple sclerosis. Libraries were prepared by immunoSEQ multiplex PCR; TCRdb keeps only in-frame clonotypes and omits some of them. The table records tens of thousands of clones, 75% to 95% of them present only once. The sample consisted of peripheral blood, taken after pregnancy. The receptors were gathered from a female donor in good health, enrolled as a control in a pregnancy study. Both conserved end residues are trimmed from each CDR3. The size entry is marked missing in some rows and otherwise reads once, few, many or a size class.

size	V	J	CDR3
few	TRBV5-1	TRBJ1-3	ASSLDPTGNTIY
.	TRBV4-3	TRBJ2-2	ASSQGSRTAGELF
.	TRBV7-3	TRBJ1-1	ASSIGQGISTEAF
.	TRBV30	TRBJ2-7	AWSRGNPYEQY
.	TRBV6-5	TRBJ1-1	ASSVQGAYTEAF
.	TRBV19	TRBJ2-7	ASSMGGLSYEQY
.	TRBV30	TRBJ1-3	AWDRGASGNTIY
.	TRBV15	TRBJ2-2	ATSRPLDRDGGELF
.	TRBV5-6	TRBJ1-2	ASSLAKSGYT
.	TRBV7-9	TRBJ2-3	ASSPGTSVLADTQY
.	TRBV27	TRBJ2-2	ASSLIQGTGELF
.	TRBV5-4	TRBJ2-3	ASSFGQTSTDTQY
.	TRBV23-1	TRBJ2-4	ASRGAY
once	TRBV27	TRBJ2-7	ASRDSPYEQY
.	TRBV5-4	TRBJ2-4	ASSLGGEARAKNIQY
once	TRBV10-3	TRBJ2-2	AISGRENTGELF
.	TRBV29-1	TRBJ2-1	SVVLFNEQF
.	TRBV7-9	TRBJ2-6	ASSSGDSGANVLT
.	TRBV19	TRBJ2-7	ASGDRSYEQY
.	TRBV6-6	TRBJ2-7	ASSGTGFNAY
.	TRBV11-2	TRBJ2-3	ASSFGGGHTDTQY
.	TRBV7-9	TRBJ2-3	ASSSGGTDTQY
.	TRBV19	TRBJ2-4	ASSIASGGPAKNIQY
.	TRBV4-1	TRBJ2-7	ASSQDVGRLARREQY
.	TRBV6-5	TRBJ2-1	ASINYNEQF
.	TRBV4-3	TRBJ1-4	ASSRITGNEKLF
.	TRBV4-2	TRBJ2-1	ASSQAVGTWSSYNEQF
once	TRBV10-3	TRBJ1-5	AIAGTGGGQPQH
.	TRBV28	TRBJ1-2	ASSLPIWDRYGYT
.	TRBV5-6	TRBJ1-5	ASSYEGAGNQPQH
.	TRBV7-9	TRBJ2-5	ASSPSPSGGQTQY
.	TRBV6-5	TRBJ1-5	ASTDSSNQPQH
once	TRBV11-1	TRBJ2-3	ASRRTRLKTDTQY
.	TRBV4-3	TRBJ1-3	ASSQGRTGVAGNTIY
.	TRBV5-4	TRBJ1-4	ASSLEPGQGNEKLF
once	TRBV20-1	TRBJ2-7	SALRGHEQY
.	TRBV28	TRBJ2-7	ASSLMGQLYEQY
.	TRBV6-5	TRBJ2-7	ASSQGQGSYEQY
.	TRBV2	TRBJ2-1	ATRQVNEQF
.	TRBV4-3	TRBJ1-4	ASSQIRQGREKLF
.	TRBV28	TRBJ1-1	ASSLLGARFEAF
.	TRBV19	TRBJ2-6	ASSKGLAGGLGANVLT
.	TRBV15	TRBJ1-2	ATSRDSRQLAFNGYT
.	TRBV6-5	TRBJ2-3	ASSPLDSSTDTQY
.	TRBV4-3	TRBJ2-1	ASSQDERSSYNEQF
.	TRBV30	TRBJ2-3	AWSGWASTDTQY
.	TRBV29-1	TRBJ2-1	SVVLEGIQENEQF
.	TRBV15	TRBJ1-1	ATSRDRQGSAEAF
.	TRBV7-3	TRBJ1-1	ASSQGMNTEAF